The sequence of this TCR beta chain was determined in a study of cytomegalovirus exposure and HLA in healthy donors. Amplification used 60 Vbeta primers and 13 Jbeta primers. Data came from immunoSEQ multiplex PCR; TCRdb stores just in-frame clones and leaves some out. The sample holds over 85,000 clones, approximately 83% seen once. The CDR3 consists of 17 residues. This rearrangement joins TRBV1 to TRBJ2-7; the table's D call TRBD2 went unverified against the DNA. TRBV1 is an annotated pseudogene. The origin of this receptor is a female donor in good health and CMV-seropositive. Sequenced sample: PBMCs. The CDR3 DNA reads TGCACCAGCAGCCCCCTCGCGCGGGGGCTGAGCTCCTACGAGCAGTACTTC. Its protein is CTSSPLARGLSSYEQYF.